A selection of T cell receptor beta chains follows, all from one sample in a study of OX40 agonist ivuxolimab in advanced cancers. TCRdb keeps only in-frame clones here, not all; method: immunoSEQ multiplex PCR. Seen here are more than 9,000 clones, over 65% observed once, and the top ten hold 21%. Sample: CD4+ or CD8+ T cells sorted from blood, taken in a trial of the OX40 agonist ivuxolimab. The receptors originated from an adult with an advanced solid tumor such as melanoma, head and neck, liver or kidney cancer. The CDR3 runs from the conserved cysteine through the conserved F or W. A D gene is named only where the DNA matches it firmly. Clone size, where shown, is once, few, many, or a class for clones that have expanded.

CDR3 protein: CASSLVAGEDEQYF; CDR3 DNA: TGCGCCAGCAGCTTGGTGGCAGGGGAGGACGAGCAGTACTTC; V gene: TRBV5-1; clone size: -; J gene: TRBJ2-7; CDR3 length: 14; D gene: -
CDR3 protein: CASSSGGVGARGGYTF; CDR3 DNA: TGTGCCAGCAGCTCAGGAGGAGTAGGGGCTAGGGGTGGCTACACCTTC; V gene: TRBV7-6; clone size: -; J gene: TRBJ1-2; CDR3 length: 16; D gene: -
CDR3 protein: CASSLGYLNGELFF; CDR3 DNA: TGTGCCAGCAGCTTAGGGTACCTAAACGGGGAGCTGTTTTTT; V gene: TRBV7-4; clone size: -; J gene: TRBJ2-2; CDR3 length: 14; D gene: -
CDR3 protein: CASSLGSGELFF; CDR3 DNA: TGTGCCAGCAGCCTGGGGTCCGGGGAGCTGTTTTTT; V gene: TRBV5-4; clone size: -; J gene: TRBJ2-2; CDR3 length: 12; D gene: -
CDR3 protein: CAWSVGHTDTQYF; CDR3 DNA: TGTGCCTGGAGTGTGGGCCACACAGATACGCAGTATTTT; V gene: TRBV30; clone size: -; J gene: TRBJ2-3; CDR3 length: 13; D gene: -
CDR3 protein: CASSSRSGLAKETQYF; CDR3 DNA: TGTGCCAGCAGCTCACGATCGGGACTAGCCAAAGAGACCCAGTACTTC; V gene: TRBV7-9; clone size: once; J gene: TRBJ2-5; CDR3 length: 16; D gene: TRBD2
CDR3 protein: CASSSGTGDYEQYF; CDR3 DNA: TGTGCCAGCAGCTCCGGGACAGGGGACTACGAGCAGTACTTC; V gene: TRBV11-3; clone size: -; J gene: TRBJ2-7; CDR3 length: 14; D gene: TRBD1
CDR3 protein: CASSQDAGQNHNQPQHF; CDR3 DNA: TGCGCCAGCAGCCAAGATGCTGGACAGAACCACAATCAGCCCCAGCATTTT; V gene: TRBV4-1; clone size: medium-sized; J gene: TRBJ1-5; CDR3 length: 17; D gene: -
CDR3 protein: CASSLEARGRGYTF; CDR3 DNA: TGTGCCAGCAGCTTAGAGGCCAGGGGGCGAGGCTACACCTTC; V gene: TRBV7-9; clone size: -; J gene: TRBJ1-2; CDR3 length: 14; D gene: TRBD1
CDR3 protein: CAWTIGGYEQYF; CDR3 DNA: TGTGCCTGGACCATAGGGGGCTACGAGCAGTACTTC; V gene: TRBV30; clone size: medium-sized; J gene: TRBJ2-7; CDR3 length: 12; D gene: -
CDR3 protein: CSVPGSYNEQFF; CDR3 DNA: TGCAGCGTTCCCGGGTCCTACAATGAGCAGTTCTTC; V gene: TRBV29-1; clone size: -; J gene: TRBJ2-1; CDR3 length: 12; D gene: -
CDR3 protein: CASSRGGWEQYF; CDR3 DNA: TGTGCCAGCAGTCGGGGAGGTTGGGAGCAGTACTTC; V gene: TRBV28; clone size: medium-sized; J gene: TRBJ2-7; CDR3 length: 12; D gene: -
CDR3 protein: CASSGLKTDTQYF; CDR3 DNA: TGTGCCAGCAGCGGGTTGAAGACAGATACGCAGTATTTT; V gene: TRBV9; clone size: -; J gene: TRBJ2-3; CDR3 length: 13; D gene: -
CDR3 protein: CASSLDRPQETQYF; CDR3 DNA: TGCGCCAGCAGCTTAGACAGGCCCCAAGAGACCCAGTACTTC; V gene: TRBV5-1; clone size: -; J gene: TRBJ2-5; CDR3 length: 14; D gene: -
CDR3 protein: CAWSPIDNYGYTF; CDR3 DNA: TGTGCCTGGAGTCCTATAGATAACTATGGCTACACCTTC; V gene: TRBV30; clone size: -; J gene: TRBJ1-2; CDR3 length: 13; D gene: -
CDR3 protein: CSADRASDYGYTF; CDR3 DNA: TGCAGCGCGGACAGGGCATCTGACTATGGCTACACCTTC; V gene: TRBV29-1; clone size: once; J gene: TRBJ1-2; CDR3 length: 13; D gene: TRBD1
CDR3 protein: CATSTRGGELFF; CDR3 DNA: TGTGCCACCAGCACCCGAGGGGGGGAGCTGTTTTTT; V gene: TRBV15; clone size: -; J gene: TRBJ2-2; CDR3 length: 12; D gene: -
CDR3 protein: CASRRLGGTNEKLFF; CDR3 DNA: TGTGCCAGCAGGCGGCTAGGGGGGACTAATGAAAAACTGTTTTTT; V gene: TRBV27; clone size: few; J gene: TRBJ1-4; CDR3 length: 15; D gene: -
CDR3 protein: CASSLRGGASTDTQYF; CDR3 DNA: TGTGCCAGCAGTTTGCGTGGGGGGGCTAGCACAGATACGCAGTATTTT; V gene: TRBV27; clone size: -; J gene: TRBJ2-3; CDR3 length: 16; D gene: -
CDR3 protein: CASRSLNTEAFF; CDR3 DNA: TGTGCCAGTAGAAGCTTGAACACTGAAGCTTTCTTT; V gene: TRBV19; clone size: -; J gene: TRBJ1-1; CDR3 length: 12; D gene: -
CDR3 protein: CASSLWGGTEAFF; CDR3 DNA: TGTGCCAGCAGCTTGTGGGGGGGAACTGAAGCTTTCTTT; V gene: TRBV5-6; clone size: few; J gene: TRBJ1-1; CDR3 length: 13; D gene: -
CDR3 protein: CASSLRGSVYEQYF; CDR3 DNA: TGTGCCAGCAGCTTACGAGGGAGCGTCTACGAGCAGTACTTC; V gene: TRBV5-4; clone size: -; J gene: TRBJ2-7; CDR3 length: 14; D gene: -
CDR3 protein: CASSYQGTSGLYEQYF; CDR3 DNA: TGTGCCAGCAGTTACCAAGGGACTAGCGGCTTATACGAGCAGTACTTC; V gene: TRBV6-5; clone size: -; J gene: TRBJ2-7; CDR3 length: 16; D gene: TRBD2
CDR3 protein: CASSQTGLGEQYF; CDR3 DNA: TGTGCCAGCAGCCAAACAGGGTTAGGCGAGCAGTACTTC; V gene: TRBV14; clone size: -; J gene: TRBJ2-7; CDR3 length: 13; D gene: -
CDR3 protein: CASSITIGYTEAFF; CDR3 DNA: TGTGCCAGCAGTATAACAATCGGGTACACTGAAGCTTTCTTT; V gene: TRBV27; clone size: -; J gene: TRBJ1-1; CDR3 length: 14; D gene: -
CDR3 protein: CASSLAGTANTEAFF; CDR3 DNA: TGCGCCAGCAGCTTGGCTGGGACAGCGAACACTGAAGCTTTCTTT; V gene: TRBV5-1; clone size: once; J gene: TRBJ1-1; CDR3 length: 15; D gene: TRBD1
CDR3 protein: CASSETLSYEQYF; CDR3 DNA: TGTGCCAGCAGTGAAACCCTCAGCTACGAGCAGTACTTC; V gene: TRBV2; clone size: -; J gene: TRBJ2-7; CDR3 length: 13; D gene: -
CDR3 protein: CASSDYILTYEQYF; CDR3 DNA: TGTGCCAGCAGTGACTATATACTAACCTACGAGCAGTACTTC; V gene: TRBV2; clone size: -; J gene: TRBJ2-7; CDR3 length: 14; D gene: -
CDR3 protein: CASSSPQGGQFF; CDR3 DNA: TGTGCCAGCAGCTCACCACAGGGAGGGCAGTTCTTC; V gene: TRBV5-4; clone size: -; J gene: TRBJ2-1; CDR3 length: 12; D gene: -
CDR3 protein: CASSAGSGTGELFF; CDR3 DNA: TGTGCCAGCAGTGCCGGGAGCGGCACCGGGGAGCTGTTTTTT; V gene: TRBV25-1; clone size: -; J gene: TRBJ2-2; CDR3 length: 14; D gene: -
CDR3 protein: CASSFEQGANEKLFF; CDR3 DNA: TGTGCCAGCAGTTTCGAACAGGGAGCTAATGAAAAACTGTTTTTT; V gene: TRBV27; clone size: -; J gene: TRBJ1-4; CDR3 length: 15; D gene: -
CDR3 protein: CSARSKNIQYF; CDR3 DNA: TGCAGTGCTAGAAGTAAAAACATTCAGTACTTC; V gene: TRBV20-1; clone size: -; J gene: TRBJ2-4; CDR3 length: 11; D gene: -
CDR3 protein: CASSGQGASNEQFF; CDR3 DNA: TGTGCCAGCTCGGGACAGGGGGCTAGCAATGAGCAGTTCTTC; V gene: TRBV5-4; clone size: -; J gene: TRBJ2-1; CDR3 length: 14; D gene: TRBD1
CDR3 protein: CASTQITLHKGTGDEKLFF; CDR3 DNA: TGTGCCAGCACCCAAATAACCCTGCATAAGGGGACAGGCGATGAAAAACTGTTTTTT; V gene: TRBV7-8; clone size: -; J gene: TRBJ1-4; CDR3 length: 19; D gene: TRBD1
CDR3 protein: CASSLFLGRGINEQFF; CDR3 DNA: TGTGCCAGCAGTTTATTTCTCGGGAGGGGAATCAATGAGCAGTTCTTC; V gene: TRBV28; clone size: -; J gene: TRBJ2-1; CDR3 length: 16; D gene: TRBD2
CDR3 protein: CASSEGLGQPQHF; CDR3 DNA: TGTGCCAGCAGCGAGGGGCTGGGTCAGCCCCAGCATTTT; V gene: TRBV7-2; clone size: -; J gene: TRBJ1-5; CDR3 length: 13; D gene: -
CDR3 protein: CASSLGLGRGGQFF; CDR3 DNA: TGTGCCAGCAGCTTGGGTCTAGGACGTGGAGGCCAGTTCTTC; V gene: TRBV5-4; clone size: medium-sized; J gene: TRBJ2-1; CDR3 length: 14; D gene: -
CDR3 protein: CASSQDLLVGQGAGLYNSPLHF; CDR3 DNA: TGCGCCAGCAGCCAAGATCTTTTGGTCGGACAGGGGGCGGGCCTCTATAATTCACCCCTCCACTTT; V gene: TRBV4-3; clone size: -; J gene: TRBJ1-6; CDR3 length: 22; D gene: TRBD1
CDR3 protein: CASGLQGSSYNSPLHF; CDR3 DNA: TGTGCCAGCGGTCTACAGGGGAGCTCCTATAATTCACCCCTCCACTTT; V gene: TRBV27; clone size: -; J gene: TRBJ1-6; CDR3 length: 16; D gene: TRBD1
CDR3 protein: CAWSHGQGKGYEQYF; CDR3 DNA: TGTGCCTGGAGTCATGGACAGGGGAAGGGCTACGAGCAGTACTTC; V gene: TRBV30; clone size: -; J gene: TRBJ2-7; CDR3 length: 15; D gene: TRBD1
CDR3 protein: CASSFREGADTQYF; CDR3 DNA: TGTGCCAGCAGTTTCCGGGAAGGGGCAGATACGCAGTATTTT; V gene: TRBV27; clone size: -; J gene: TRBJ2-3; CDR3 length: 14; D gene: -
CDR3 protein: CSVASGAGQPQHF; CDR3 DNA: TGCAGCGTTGCATCAGGGGCAGGTCAGCCCCAGCATTTT; V gene: TRBV29-1; clone size: -; J gene: TRBJ1-5; CDR3 length: 13; D gene: -
CDR3 protein: CAAEWTGGYEQYF; CDR3 DNA: TGTGCCGCAGAATGGACAGGGGGCTACGAGCAGTACTTC; V gene: TRBV30; clone size: -; J gene: TRBJ2-7; CDR3 length: 13; D gene: TRBD1
CDR3 protein: CASRARAGYTGELFF; CDR3 DNA: TGTGCCAGCAGAGCCCGAGCGGGTTACACCGGGGAGCTGTTTTTT; V gene: TRBV2; clone size: -; J gene: TRBJ2-2; CDR3 length: 15; D gene: -
CDR3 protein: CASSIGLATLYEQYF; CDR3 DNA: TGCGCCAGCAGCATCGGACTAGCGACGCTCTACGAGCAGTACTTC; V gene: TRBV5-1; clone size: -; J gene: TRBJ2-7; CDR3 length: 15; D gene: TRBD2
CDR3 protein: CASSYSEQNTEAFF; CDR3 DNA: TGTGCCAGCAGTTACTCAGAGCAGAACACTGAAGCTTTCTTT; V gene: TRBV6-5; clone size: -; J gene: TRBJ1-1; CDR3 length: 14; D gene: -
CDR3 protein: CASSRAREAFF; CDR3 DNA: TGTGCCAGCAGCCGCGCCCGAGAAGCTTTCTTT; V gene: TRBV7-9; clone size: -; J gene: TRBJ1-1; CDR3 length: 11; D gene: -
CDR3 protein: CASSPHSAESYGYTF; CDR3 DNA: TGCGCCAGCAGCCCTCACAGTGCGGAGTCCTATGGCTACACCTTC; V gene: TRBV4-1; clone size: -; J gene: TRBJ1-2; CDR3 length: 15; D gene: -
CDR3 protein: CASRIAGPYNEQFF; CDR3 DNA: TGTGCCAGCAGGATAGCGGGACCCTACAATGAGCAGTTCTTC; V gene: TRBV28; clone size: -; J gene: TRBJ2-1; CDR3 length: 14; D gene: TRBD2
CDR3 protein: CASSSGSGADHYEQYF; CDR3 DNA: TGTGCCAGCAGCTCCGGCTCGGGGGCGGACCACTACGAGCAGTACTTC; V gene: TRBV7-9; clone size: -; J gene: TRBJ2-7; CDR3 length: 16; D gene: -
CDR3 protein: CASSYSGGSDEKLFF; CDR3 DNA: TGTGCCAGCAGTTACTCAGGGGGCTCTGATGAAAAACTGTTTTTT; V gene: TRBV6-5; clone size: once; J gene: TRBJ1-4; CDR3 length: 15; D gene: TRBD1
CDR3 protein: CASSVEGSPSYEQYF; CDR3 DNA: TGTGCCAGCAGCGTAGAAGGGAGTCCGAGCTACGAGCAGTACTTC; V gene: TRBV9; clone size: few; J gene: TRBJ2-7; CDR3 length: 15; D gene: -
CDR3 protein: CASSLDISTSYGYTF; CDR3 DNA: TGTGCCAGCAGCTTAGATATCAGTACATCCTATGGCTACACCTTC; V gene: TRBV11-2; clone size: -; J gene: TRBJ1-2; CDR3 length: 15; D gene: -